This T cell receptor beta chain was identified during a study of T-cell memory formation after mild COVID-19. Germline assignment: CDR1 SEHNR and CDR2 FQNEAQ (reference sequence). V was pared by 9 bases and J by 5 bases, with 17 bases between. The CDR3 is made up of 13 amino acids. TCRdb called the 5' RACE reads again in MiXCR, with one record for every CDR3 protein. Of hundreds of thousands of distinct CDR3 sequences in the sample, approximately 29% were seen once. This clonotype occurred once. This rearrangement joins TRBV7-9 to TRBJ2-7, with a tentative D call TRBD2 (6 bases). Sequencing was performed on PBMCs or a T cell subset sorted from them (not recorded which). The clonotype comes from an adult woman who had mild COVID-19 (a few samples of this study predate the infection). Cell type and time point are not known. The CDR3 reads CASRRWGVDEQYF. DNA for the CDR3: TGTGCCAGTAGGAGGTGGGGGGTGGACGAGCAGTACTTC.